The entry that follows covers one TCR beta chain sequence. This specimen comes from a study of T-cell reconstitution after alpha-beta-depleted transplantation in children. The CDR3 runs to 15 residues. V lost 2 bases and J lost 4, with 14 bases in between. Germline lookup yields CDR1 MDHEN and CDR2 SYDVKM. Unique molecular identifiers featured in how the TCRbeta library was prepared. TCRdb reprocessed the PCR reads with MiXCR, giving one entry per CDR3 protein. The sample consists of approximately 500,000 distinct CDR3 sequences, roughly a quarter of them appearing once. The material sequenced was PBMCs, taken before TCRalphabeta/CD19-depleted stem cell transplant. The receptor's source is a boy under two years old with Wiskott-Aldrich syndrome, due to receive a stem cell transplant. V gene TRBV28 combines with J gene TRBJ1-2; D may be TRBD1 (6 bases). The CDR3 loop reads CASSLGQSVSYGYTF. The CDR3 DNA sequence: TGTGCCAGCAGTTTAGGACAGTCAGTTTCCTATGGCTACACCTTC.